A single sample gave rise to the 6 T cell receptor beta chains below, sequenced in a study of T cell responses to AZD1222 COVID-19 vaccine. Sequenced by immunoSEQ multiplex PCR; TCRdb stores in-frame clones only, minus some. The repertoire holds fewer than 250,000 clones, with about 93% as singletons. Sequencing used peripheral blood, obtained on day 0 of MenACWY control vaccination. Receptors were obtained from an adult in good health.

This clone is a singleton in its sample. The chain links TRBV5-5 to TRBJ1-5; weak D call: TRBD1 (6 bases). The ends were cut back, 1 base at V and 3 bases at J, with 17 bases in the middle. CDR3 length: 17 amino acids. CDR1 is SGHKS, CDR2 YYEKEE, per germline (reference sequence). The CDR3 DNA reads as TGTGCCAGCAGCTTGAATTTTGGCAGGGGACTCAATCAGCCCCAGCATTTT. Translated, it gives CASSLNFGRGLNQPQHF.

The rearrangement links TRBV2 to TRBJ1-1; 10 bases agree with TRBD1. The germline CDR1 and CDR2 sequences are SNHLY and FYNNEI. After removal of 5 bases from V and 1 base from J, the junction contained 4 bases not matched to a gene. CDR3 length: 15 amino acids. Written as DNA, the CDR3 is TGTGCCAGCAGTAGCCGGACAGGGGGGAACACTGAAGCTTTCTTT. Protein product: CASSSRTGGNTEAFF.

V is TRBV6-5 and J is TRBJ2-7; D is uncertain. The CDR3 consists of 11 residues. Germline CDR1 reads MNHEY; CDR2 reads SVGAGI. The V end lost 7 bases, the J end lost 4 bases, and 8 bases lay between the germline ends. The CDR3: CASTSSYEQYF. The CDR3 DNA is TGTGCCAGCACCTCCTCTTACGAGCAGTACTTC.

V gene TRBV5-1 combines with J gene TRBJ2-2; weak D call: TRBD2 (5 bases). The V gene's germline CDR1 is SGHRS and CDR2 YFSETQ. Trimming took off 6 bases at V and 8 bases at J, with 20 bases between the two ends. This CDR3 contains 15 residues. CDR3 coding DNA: TGCGCCAGCACCCCGGAGGAGGCCTTTGGGGGGGAGCTGTTTTTT. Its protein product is CASTPEEAFGGELFF.

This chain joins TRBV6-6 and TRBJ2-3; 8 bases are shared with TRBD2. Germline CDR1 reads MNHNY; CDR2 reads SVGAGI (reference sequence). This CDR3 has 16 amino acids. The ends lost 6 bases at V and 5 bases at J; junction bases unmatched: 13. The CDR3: CASSRTAQAGVDTQYF. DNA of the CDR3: TGTGCCAGCAGCCGCACGGCTCAAGCGGGGGTAGATACGCAGTATTTT.

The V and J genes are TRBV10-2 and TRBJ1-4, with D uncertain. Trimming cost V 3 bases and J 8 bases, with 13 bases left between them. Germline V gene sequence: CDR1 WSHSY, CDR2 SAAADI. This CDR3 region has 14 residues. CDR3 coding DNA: TGCGCCAGCAGTGAATTTGGGGAAGGAGAAAAACTGTTTTTT. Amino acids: CASSEFGEGEKLFF.